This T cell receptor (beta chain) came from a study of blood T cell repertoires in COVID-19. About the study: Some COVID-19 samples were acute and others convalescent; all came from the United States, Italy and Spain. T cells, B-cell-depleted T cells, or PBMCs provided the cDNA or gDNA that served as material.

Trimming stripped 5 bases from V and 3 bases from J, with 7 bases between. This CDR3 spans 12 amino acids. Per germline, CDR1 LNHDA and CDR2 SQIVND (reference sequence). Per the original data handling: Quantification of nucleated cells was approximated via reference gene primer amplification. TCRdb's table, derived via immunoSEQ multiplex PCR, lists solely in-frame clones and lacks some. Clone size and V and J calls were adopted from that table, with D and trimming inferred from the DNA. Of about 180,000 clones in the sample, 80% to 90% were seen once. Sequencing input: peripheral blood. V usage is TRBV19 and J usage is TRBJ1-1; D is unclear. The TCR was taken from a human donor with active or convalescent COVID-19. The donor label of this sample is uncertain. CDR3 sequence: CASSESYTEAFF. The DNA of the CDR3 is TGTGCCAGTAGTGAGAGTTACACTGAAGCTTTCTTT.